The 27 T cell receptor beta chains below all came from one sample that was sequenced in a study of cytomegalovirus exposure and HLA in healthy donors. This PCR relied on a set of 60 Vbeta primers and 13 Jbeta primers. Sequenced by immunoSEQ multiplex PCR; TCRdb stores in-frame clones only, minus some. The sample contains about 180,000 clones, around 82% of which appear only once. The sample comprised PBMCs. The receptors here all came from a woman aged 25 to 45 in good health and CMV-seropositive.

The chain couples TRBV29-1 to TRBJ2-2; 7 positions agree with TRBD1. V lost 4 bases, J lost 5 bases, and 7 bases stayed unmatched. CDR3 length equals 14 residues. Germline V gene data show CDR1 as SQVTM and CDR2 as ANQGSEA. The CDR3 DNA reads TGCAGCGTTGGGTCCCAGGGGGTGACCGGGGAGCTGTTTTTT. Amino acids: CSVGSQGVTGELFF.

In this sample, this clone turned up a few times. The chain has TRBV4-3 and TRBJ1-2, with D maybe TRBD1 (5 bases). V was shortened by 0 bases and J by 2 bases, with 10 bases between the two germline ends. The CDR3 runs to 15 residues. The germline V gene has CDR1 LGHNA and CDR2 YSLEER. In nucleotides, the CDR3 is TGCGCCAGCAGCCAAGATCGGGGGGTGAACTATGGCTACACCTTC. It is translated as CASSQDRGVNYGYTF.

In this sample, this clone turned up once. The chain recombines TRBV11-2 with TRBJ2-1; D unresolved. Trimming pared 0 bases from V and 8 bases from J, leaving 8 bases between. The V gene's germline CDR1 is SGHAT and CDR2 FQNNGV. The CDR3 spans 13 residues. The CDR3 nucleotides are TGTGCCAGCAGCTTAGAAGTTCAGTATGAGCAGTTCTTC. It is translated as CASSLEVQYEQFF. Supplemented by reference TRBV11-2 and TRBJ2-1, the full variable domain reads EAGVAQSPRYKIIEKRQSVAFWCNPISGHATLYWYQQILGQGPKLLIQFQNNGVVDDSQLPKDRFSAERLKGVDSTLKIQPAKLEDSAVYLCASSLEVQYEQFFGPGTRLTVL.

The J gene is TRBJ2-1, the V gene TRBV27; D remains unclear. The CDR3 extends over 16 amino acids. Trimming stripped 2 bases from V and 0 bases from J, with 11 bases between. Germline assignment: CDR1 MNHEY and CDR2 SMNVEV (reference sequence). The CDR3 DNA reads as TGTGCCAGCAGTTTAGTGACTCCAAGCTCCTACAATGAGCAGTTCTTC. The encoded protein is CASSLVTPSSYNEQFF.

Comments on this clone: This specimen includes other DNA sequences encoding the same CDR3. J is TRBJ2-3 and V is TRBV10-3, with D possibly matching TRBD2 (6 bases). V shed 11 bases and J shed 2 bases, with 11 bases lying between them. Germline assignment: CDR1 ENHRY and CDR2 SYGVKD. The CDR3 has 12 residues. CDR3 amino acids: CASGGSTDTQYF. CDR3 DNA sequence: TGTGCCTCCGGAGGGTCCACAGATACGCAGTATTTT.

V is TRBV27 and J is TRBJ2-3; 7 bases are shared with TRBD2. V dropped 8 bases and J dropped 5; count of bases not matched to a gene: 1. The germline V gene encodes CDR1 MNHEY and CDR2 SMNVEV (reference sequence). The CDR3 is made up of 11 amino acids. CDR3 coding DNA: TGTGCCAGCGGGGAGGGAGATACGCAGTATTTT. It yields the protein CASGEGDTQYF.

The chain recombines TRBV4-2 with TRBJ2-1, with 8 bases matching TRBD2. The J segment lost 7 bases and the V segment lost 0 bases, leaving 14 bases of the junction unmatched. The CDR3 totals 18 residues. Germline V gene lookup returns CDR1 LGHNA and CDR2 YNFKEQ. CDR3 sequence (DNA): TGTGCCAGCAGCCAAGATACGTCAGCGGGGGTAACCTGGAATGAGCAGTTCTTC. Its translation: CASSQDTSAGVTWNEQFF.

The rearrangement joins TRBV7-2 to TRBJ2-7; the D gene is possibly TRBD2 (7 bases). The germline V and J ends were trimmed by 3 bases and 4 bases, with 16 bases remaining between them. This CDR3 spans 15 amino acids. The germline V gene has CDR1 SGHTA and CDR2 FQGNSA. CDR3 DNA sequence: TGTGCCAGCAGCTTCGGGGAAGGGGGGGGATACGAGCAGTACTTC. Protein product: CASSFGEGGGYEQYF.

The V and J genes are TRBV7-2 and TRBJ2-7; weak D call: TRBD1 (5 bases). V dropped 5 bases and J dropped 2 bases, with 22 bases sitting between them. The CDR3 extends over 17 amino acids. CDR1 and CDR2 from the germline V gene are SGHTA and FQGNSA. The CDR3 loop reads CASSLVGHPFYPYEQYF. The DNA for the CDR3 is TGTGCCAGCAGCCTAGTAGGACATCCGTTTTATCCCTACGAGCAGTACTTC.

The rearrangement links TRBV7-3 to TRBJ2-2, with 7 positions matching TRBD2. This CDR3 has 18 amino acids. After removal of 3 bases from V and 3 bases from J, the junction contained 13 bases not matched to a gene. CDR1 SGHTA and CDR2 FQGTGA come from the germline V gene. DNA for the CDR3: TGTGCCAGCAGCTTCAACTGGGCGGGAGCGGGGCACACCGGGGAGCTGTTTTTT. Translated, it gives CASSFNWAGAGHTGELFF.

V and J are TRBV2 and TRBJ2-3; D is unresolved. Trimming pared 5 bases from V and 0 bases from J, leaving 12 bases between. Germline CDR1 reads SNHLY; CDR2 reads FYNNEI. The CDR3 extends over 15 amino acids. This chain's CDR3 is CASSLIAPSTDTQYF. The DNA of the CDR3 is TGTGCCAGCAGTCTTATTGCGCCTAGCACAGATACGCAGTATTTT.

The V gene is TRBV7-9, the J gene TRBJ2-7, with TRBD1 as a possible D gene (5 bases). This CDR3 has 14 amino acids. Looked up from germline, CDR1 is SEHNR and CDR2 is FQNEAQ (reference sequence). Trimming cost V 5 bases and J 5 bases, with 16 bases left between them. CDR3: CASSPRRGRDEQYF. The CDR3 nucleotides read TGTGCCAGCAGCCCTAGAAGGGGAAGGGACGAGCAGTACTTC.

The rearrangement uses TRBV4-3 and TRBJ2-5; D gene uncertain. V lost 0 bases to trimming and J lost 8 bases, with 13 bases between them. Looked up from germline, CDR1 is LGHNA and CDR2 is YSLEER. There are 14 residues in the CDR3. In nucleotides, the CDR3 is TGCGCCAGCAGCCAAGATCGAACAGCAGGTACCCAGTACTTC. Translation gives CASSQDRTAGTQYF.

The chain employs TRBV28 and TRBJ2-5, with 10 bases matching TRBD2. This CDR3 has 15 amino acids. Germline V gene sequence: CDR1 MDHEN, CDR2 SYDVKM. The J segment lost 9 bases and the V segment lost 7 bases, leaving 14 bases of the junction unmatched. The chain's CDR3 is CASTTQRGGVRAQYF. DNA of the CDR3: TGTGCCAGCACCACCCAGCGGGGGGGGGTTAGGGCCCAGTACTTC.

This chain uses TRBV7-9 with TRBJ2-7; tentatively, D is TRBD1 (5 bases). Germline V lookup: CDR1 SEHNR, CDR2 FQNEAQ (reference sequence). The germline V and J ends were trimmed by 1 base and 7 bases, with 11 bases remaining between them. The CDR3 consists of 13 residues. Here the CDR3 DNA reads TGTGCCAGCAGCTTAGGGGGCGGCGAGGAGCAGTACTTC. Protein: CASSLGGGEEQYF. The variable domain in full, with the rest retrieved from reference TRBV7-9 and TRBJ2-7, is DTGVSQNPRHKITKRGQNVTFRCDPISEHNRLYWYRQTLGQGPEFLTYFQNEAQLEKSRLLSDRFSAERPKGSFSTLEIQRTEQGDSAMYLCASSLGGGEEQYFGPGTRLTVT.

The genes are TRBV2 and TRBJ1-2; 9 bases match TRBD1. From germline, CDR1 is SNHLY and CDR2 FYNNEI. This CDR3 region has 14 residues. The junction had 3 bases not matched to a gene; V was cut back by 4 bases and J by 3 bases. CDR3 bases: TGTGCCAGCAGTGGACAGGGGGGGGACTATGGCTACACCTTC. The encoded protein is CASSGQGGDYGYTF. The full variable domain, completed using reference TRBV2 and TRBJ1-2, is EPEVTQTPSHQVTQMGQEVILRCVPISNHLYFYWYRQILGQKVEFLVSFYNNEISEKSEIFDDQFSVERPDGSNFTLKIRSTKLEDSAMYFCASSGQGGDYGYTFGSGTRLTVV.

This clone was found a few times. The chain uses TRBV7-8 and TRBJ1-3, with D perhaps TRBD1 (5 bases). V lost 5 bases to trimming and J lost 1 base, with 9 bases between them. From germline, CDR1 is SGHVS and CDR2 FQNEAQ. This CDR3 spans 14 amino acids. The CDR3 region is CASSTRGSGNTIYF. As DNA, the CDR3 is TGTGCCAGCAGCACTCGGGGGTCTGGAAACACCATATATTTT.

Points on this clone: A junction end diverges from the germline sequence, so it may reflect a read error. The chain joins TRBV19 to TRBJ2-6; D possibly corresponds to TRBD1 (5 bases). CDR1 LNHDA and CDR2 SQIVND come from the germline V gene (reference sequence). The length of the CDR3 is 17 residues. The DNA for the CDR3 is TGTGCCAGTAGTCTCCATCGAATCAGCTCTGGGGCCAACGGCCTGACTTTC. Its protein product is CASSLHRISSGANGLTF.

The CDR3 DNA sequence: TGTGCCAGCAGCCAAGCGCCTAGCGGGGGGGCCCACACCGGGGAGCTGTTTTTT. This gives the protein CASSQAPSGGAHTGELFF. The chain joins TRBV4-2 to TRBJ2-2; 12 bases map to TRBD2. The CDR3 is 18 residues long. CDR1 LGHNA and CDR2 YNFKEQ come from the germline V gene. After removal of 1 base from V and 3 bases from J, the junction contained 6 bases not matched to a gene.

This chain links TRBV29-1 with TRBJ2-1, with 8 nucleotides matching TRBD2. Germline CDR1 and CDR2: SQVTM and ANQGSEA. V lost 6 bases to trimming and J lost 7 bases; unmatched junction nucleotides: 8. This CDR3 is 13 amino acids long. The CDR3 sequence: CSVTVGGANEQFF. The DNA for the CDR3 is TGCAGCGTCACCGTCGGGGGGGCGAATGAGCAGTTCTTC.

Here the CDR3 reads CASSQLARRFEQYF. CDR3 nucleotides: TGTGCCAGCAGCCAACTAGCTCGAAGGTTCGAGCAGTACTTC. V gene TRBV14 combines with J gene TRBJ2-7, with a weak D call TRBD2 (5 bases). Trimming shortened V by 2 bases and J by 6 bases, and 14 bases separated the two germline ends. Germline lookup yields CDR1 SGHDN and CDR2 FVKESK. This CDR3 has 14 amino acids.

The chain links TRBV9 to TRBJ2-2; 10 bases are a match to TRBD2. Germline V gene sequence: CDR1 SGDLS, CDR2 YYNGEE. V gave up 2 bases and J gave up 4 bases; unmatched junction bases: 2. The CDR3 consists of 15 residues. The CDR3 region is CASSVWTSGTGELFF. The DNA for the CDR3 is TGTGCCAGCAGCGTGTGGACTAGCGGCACCGGGGAGCTGTTTTTT.

The CDR3 DNA follows: TGCGCCAGCAGTGCGGACAGGGCAGGGGAGCTGTTTTTT. Translation gives CASSADRAGELFF. The chain recombines TRBV10-2 with TRBJ2-2; 8 nucleotides line up with TRBD1. The CDR3 has 13 residues. Unmatched junction bases numbered 3, after V lost 4 bases and J lost 8 bases. Germline assignment: CDR1 WSHSY and CDR2 SAAADI.

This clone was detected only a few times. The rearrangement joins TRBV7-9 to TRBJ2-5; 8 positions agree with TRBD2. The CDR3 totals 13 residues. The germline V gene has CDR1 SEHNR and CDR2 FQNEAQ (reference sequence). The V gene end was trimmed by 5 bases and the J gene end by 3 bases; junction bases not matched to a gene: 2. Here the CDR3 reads CASSHGGEETQYF. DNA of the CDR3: TGTGCCAGCAGCCACGGGGGGGAAGAGACCCAGTACTTC. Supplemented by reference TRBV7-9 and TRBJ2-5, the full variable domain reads DTGVSQNPRHKITKRGQNVTFRCDPISEHNRLYWYRQTLGQGPEFLTYFQNEAQLEKSRLLSDRFSAERPKGSFSTLEIQRTEQGDSAMYLCASSHGGEETQYFGPGTRLLVL.

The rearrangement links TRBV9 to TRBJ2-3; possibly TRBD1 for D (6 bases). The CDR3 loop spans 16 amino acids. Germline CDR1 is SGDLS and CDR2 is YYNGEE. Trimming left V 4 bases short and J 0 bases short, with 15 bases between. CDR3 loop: CASSTLDSQSTDTQYF. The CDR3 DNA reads TGTGCCAGCAGCACCCTGGACAGCCAAAGCACAGATACGCAGTATTTT.

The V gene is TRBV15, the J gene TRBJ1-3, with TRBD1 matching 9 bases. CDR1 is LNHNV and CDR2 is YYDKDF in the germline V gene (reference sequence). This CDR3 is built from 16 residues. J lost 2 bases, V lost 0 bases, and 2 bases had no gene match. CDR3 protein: CATSRDRQGAGNTIYF. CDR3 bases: TGTGCCACCAGCAGAGATAGACAGGGGGCTGGAAACACCATATATTTT.

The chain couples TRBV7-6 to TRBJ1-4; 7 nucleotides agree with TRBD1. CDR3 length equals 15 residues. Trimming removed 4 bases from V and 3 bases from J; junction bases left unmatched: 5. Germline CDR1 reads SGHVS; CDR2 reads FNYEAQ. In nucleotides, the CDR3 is TGTGCCAGCAGCTCCAGGACAGGTTCTAATGAAAAACTGTTTTTT. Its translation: CASSSRTGSNEKLFF.